The present entry profiles one T cell receptor (beta chain) with its context. The data originate from a study of patients and donors after allogeneic stem cell transplantation. With 6 bases clipped from V and 3 bases from J, the junction kept 4 bases outside the gene matches. The CDR3 consists of 13 residues. One entry per CDR3 protein, called by TCRdb with MiXCR from the RT-PCR reads. The data contain roughly 190,000 distinct CDR3 sequences, less than 45% of them seen just once; the ten biggest clones take up around 35%. The sequencing sample was made of blood, either unsorted or a sorted T cell fraction (not recorded which). The sequence was obtained from a human donor who was either an allogeneic HSCT recipient or a stem cell or donor lymphocyte infusion donor (not recorded which). It is not recorded whose cells these are; they may come from a transplant donor. The chain links TRBV12-3 or TRBV12-4 to TRBJ2-7; 8 bases line up with TRBD1. The CDR3 DNA reads as TGTGCCAGCAGCCAAGGACAGGGCTACGAGCAGTACTTC. Protein product: CASSQGQGYEQYF.